A selection of T cell receptor beta chains follows, all from one sample in a study of OX40 agonist ivuxolimab in advanced cancers. Data came from immunoSEQ multiplex PCR; TCRdb stores just in-frame clones and leaves some out. The sample consists of some 100,000 clones, 70% to 90% of them appearing once. The sample here was CD4+ or CD8+ T cells sorted from blood, taken in a trial of the OX40 agonist ivuxolimab. Source of these receptors: an adult with an advanced solid tumor such as melanoma, head and neck, liver or kidney cancer. CDR3s include the opening cysteine and the closing phenylalanine or tryptophan. Each record gives: J gene, V gene, CDR3 protein.

TRBJ1-2 | TRBV6-1 | CASSPKVGHGYTF
TRBJ1-5 | TRBV6-5 | CASSRTAGNQPQHF
TRBJ2-5 | TRBV5-1 | CASSGQGQETQYF
TRBJ1-1 | TRBV5-1 | CASSLVTLNTEAFF
TRBJ2-4 | TRBV28 | CASSSQVAKNIQYF
TRBJ1-1 | TRBV9 | CASSVATDTEAFF
TRBJ1-5 | TRBV5-6 | CASSRKGHLEQPQHF
TRBJ2-1 | TRBV5-1 | CASSLGQGSLAGGNEQFF
TRBJ2-5 | TRBV29-1 | CSVGTGTGGGETQYF
TRBJ1-3 | TRBV6-5 | CASRTGQGGNTIYF
TRBJ2-2 | TRBV19 | CASSGQGQAGELFF
TRBJ2-3 | TRBV18 | CASSPTTTTDTQYF
TRBJ2-7 | TRBV19 | CASSKGSGAGGMKYF
TRBJ2-5 | TRBV19 | CASSIEIAGGQETQYF
TRBJ1-3 | TRBV10-3 | CAISERGAGNTIYF
TRBJ2-6 | TRBV19 | CASSMASGSGANVLTF
TRBJ1-4 | TRBV9 | CASSPRTGEEKLFF
TRBJ2-7 | TRBV6-6 | CASRGTGPSYEQYF
TRBJ2-1 | TRBV2 | CASRGTLTDNEQFF
TRBJ1-4 | TRBV7-9 | CASSSNRGYEKLFF
TRBJ2-5 | TRBV5-3 | CARSFPGRAREEQYF
TRBJ2-7 | TRBV5-1 | CASSPGTGGPYYEQYF
TRBJ1-3 | TRBV7-9 | CASSLGGNTIYF
TRBJ2-7 | TRBV10-3 | CAISKGTLTYEQYF
TRBJ2-7 | TRBV11-3 | CASSLLRGGEQYF